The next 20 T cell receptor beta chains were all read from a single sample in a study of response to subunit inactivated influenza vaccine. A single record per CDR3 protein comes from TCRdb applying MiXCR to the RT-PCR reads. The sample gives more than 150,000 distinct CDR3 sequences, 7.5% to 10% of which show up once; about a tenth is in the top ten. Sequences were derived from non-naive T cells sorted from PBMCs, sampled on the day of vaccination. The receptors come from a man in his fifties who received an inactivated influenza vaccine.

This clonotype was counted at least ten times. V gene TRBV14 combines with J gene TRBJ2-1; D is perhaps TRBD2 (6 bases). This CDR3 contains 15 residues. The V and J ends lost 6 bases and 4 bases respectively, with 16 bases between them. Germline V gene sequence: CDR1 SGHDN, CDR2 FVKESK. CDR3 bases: TGTGCCAGCAGTTGGATAGCGGACGCTTACAATGAGCAGTTCTTC. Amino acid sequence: CASSWIADAYNEQFF.

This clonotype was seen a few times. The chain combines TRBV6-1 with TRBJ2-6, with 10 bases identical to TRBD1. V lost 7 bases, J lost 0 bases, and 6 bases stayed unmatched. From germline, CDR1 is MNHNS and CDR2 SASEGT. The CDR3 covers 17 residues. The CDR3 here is CASTRTGGTSGANVLTF. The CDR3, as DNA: TGTGCCAGCACCCGGACAGGGGGGACCTCTGGGGCCAACGTCCTGACTTTC.

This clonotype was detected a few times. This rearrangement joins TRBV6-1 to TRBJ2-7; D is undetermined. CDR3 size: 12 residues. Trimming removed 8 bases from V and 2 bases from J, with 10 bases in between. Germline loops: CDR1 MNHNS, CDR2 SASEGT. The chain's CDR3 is CASEPNTYEQYF. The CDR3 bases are TGTGCCAGCGAGCCAAACACCTACGAGCAGTACTTC.

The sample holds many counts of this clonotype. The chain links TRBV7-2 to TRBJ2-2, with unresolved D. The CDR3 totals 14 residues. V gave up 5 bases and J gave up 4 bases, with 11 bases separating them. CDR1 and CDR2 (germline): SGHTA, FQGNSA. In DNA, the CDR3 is TGTGCCAGCAGCCCCCATATGAGCACCGGGGAGCTGTTTTTT. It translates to CASSPHMSTGELFF.

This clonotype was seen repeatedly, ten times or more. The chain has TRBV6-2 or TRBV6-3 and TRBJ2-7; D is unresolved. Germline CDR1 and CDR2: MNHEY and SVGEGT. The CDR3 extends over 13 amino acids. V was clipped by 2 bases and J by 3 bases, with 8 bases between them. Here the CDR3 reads CASSYLRGYEQYF. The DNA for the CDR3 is TGTGCCAGCAGTTACCTCCGCGGCTACGAGCAGTACTTC.

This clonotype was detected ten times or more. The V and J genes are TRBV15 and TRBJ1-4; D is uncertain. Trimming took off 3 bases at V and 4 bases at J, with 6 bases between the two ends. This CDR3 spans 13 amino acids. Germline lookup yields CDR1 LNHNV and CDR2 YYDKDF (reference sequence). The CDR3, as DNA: TGTGCCACCAGCAGCGGACTTAATGAAAAACTGTTTTTT. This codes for CATSSGLNEKLFF.

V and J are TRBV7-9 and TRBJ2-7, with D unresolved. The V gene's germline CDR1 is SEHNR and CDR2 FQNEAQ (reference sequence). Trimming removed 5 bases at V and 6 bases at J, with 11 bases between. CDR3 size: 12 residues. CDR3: CASSARSGEQYF. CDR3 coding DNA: TGTGCCAGCAGCGCCAGGTCGGGCGAGCAGTACTTC. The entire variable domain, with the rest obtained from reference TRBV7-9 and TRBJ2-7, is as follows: DTGVSQNPRHKITKRGQNVTFRCDPISEHNRLYWYRQTLGQGPEFLTYFQNEAQLEKSRLLSDRFSAERPKGSFSTLEIQRTEQGDSAMYLCASSARSGEQYFGPGTRLTVT.

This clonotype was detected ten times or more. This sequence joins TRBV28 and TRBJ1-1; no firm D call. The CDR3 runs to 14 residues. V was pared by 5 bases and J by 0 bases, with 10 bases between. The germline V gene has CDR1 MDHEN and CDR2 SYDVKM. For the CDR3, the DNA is TGTGCCAGCAGTCCTCAACAGATGAACACTGAAGCTTTCTTT. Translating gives CASSPQQMNTEAFF.

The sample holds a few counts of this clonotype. CDR3 sequence reads: CASSRTGETF. The CDR3 DNA is TGCGCCAGCAGCAGAACGGGGGAGACCTTC. The chain carries TRBV23-1 and TRBJ1-2, with a tentative D call TRBD1 (5 bases). TRBV23-1 is classed as an ORF, of uncertain function. The CDR3 sequence is 10 residues long. V lost 6 bases and J 14 bases, leaving 13 bases between the germline ends.

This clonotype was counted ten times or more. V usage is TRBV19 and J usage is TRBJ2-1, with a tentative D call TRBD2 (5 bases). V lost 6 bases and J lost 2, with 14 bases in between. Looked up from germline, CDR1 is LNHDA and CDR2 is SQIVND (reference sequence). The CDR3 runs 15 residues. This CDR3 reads CASSALAGTYNEQFF. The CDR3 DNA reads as TGTGCCAGTAGCGCGTTGGCGGGCACCTACAATGAGCAGTTCTTC.

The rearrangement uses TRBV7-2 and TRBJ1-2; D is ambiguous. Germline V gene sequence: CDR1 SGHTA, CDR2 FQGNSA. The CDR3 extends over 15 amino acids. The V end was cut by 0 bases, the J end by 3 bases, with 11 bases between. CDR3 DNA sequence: TGTGCCAGCAGCTTAGCGCTGTCAGCGCACTATGGCTACACCTTC. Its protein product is CASSLALSAHYGYTF.

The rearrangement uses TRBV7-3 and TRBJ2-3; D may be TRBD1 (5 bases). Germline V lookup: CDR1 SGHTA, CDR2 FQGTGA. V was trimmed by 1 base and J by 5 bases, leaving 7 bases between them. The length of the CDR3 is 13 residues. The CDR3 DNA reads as TGTGCCAGCAGCTTAATTAGGGGAGATACGCAGTATTTT. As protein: CASSLIRGDTQYF.

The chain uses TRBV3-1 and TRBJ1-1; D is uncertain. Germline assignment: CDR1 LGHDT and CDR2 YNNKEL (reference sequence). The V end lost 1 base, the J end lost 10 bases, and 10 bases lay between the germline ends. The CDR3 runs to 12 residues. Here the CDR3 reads CASSQVRGGAFF. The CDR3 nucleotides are TGTGCCAGCAGCCAAGTTCGTGGAGGAGCTTTCTTT.

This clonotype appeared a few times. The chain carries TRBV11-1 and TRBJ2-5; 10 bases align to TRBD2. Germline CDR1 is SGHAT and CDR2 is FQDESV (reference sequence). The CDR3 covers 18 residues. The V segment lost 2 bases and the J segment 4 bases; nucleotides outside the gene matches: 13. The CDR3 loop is CASSLSLAGVIFGETQYF. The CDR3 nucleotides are TGTGCCAGCAGCTTATCGCTAGCGGGAGTAATTTTTGGAGAGACCCAGTACTTC.

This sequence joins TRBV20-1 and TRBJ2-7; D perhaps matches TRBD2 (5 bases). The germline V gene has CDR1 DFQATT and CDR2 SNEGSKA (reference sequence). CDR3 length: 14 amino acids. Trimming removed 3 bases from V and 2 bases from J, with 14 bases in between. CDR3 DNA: TGCAGTGCTAGTTGGTCGGGGAAAACCTACGAGCAGTACTTC. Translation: CSASWSGKTYEQYF.

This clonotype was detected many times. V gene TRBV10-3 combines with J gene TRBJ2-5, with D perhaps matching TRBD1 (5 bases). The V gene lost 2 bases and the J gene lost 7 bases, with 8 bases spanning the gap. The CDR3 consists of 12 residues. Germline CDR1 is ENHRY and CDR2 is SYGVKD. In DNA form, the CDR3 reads TGTGCCATCAGTGAGGCCGACAGGACCCAGTACTTC. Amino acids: CAISEADRTQYF.

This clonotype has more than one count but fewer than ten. The CDR3 DNA reads as TGTGCCAGTACCCCCCAGTGGGAGACTACAGGGGCCAAAGGCAATGAGCAGTTCTTC. Its translation: CASTPQWETTGAKGNEQFF. The rearrangement joins TRBV19 to TRBJ2-1; 7 bases match TRBD1. Germline-derived CDR1 and CDR2 are LNHDA and SQIVND (reference sequence). This CDR3 contains 19 residues. Losses at the gene ends were 7 bases for V and 6 bases for J; bases not matched to a gene: 24. Full variable domain (outside the CDR3, taken from reference TRBV19 and TRBJ2-1): DGGITQSPKYLFRKEGQNVTLSCEQNLNHDAMYWYRQDPGQGLRLIYYSQIVNDFQKGDIAEGYSVSREKKESFPLTVTSAQKNPTAFYLCASTPQWETTGAKGNEQFFGPGTRLTVL.

The CDR3 DNA reads TGTGCCACCTCCCGGGACAGGGGGAACTACGAGCAGTACTTC. Translating it yields CATSRDRGNYEQYF. The chain recombines TRBV27 with TRBJ2-7, with TRBD1 identical over 11 bases. Trimming at V came to 10 bases and at J to 3 bases, leaving 8 bases not matched to a gene. This CDR3 spans 14 amino acids. Germline V lookup: CDR1 MNHEY, CDR2 SMNVEV (reference sequence).

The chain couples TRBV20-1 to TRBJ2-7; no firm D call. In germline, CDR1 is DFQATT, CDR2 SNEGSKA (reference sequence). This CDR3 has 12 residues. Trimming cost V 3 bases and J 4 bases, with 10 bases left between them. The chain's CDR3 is CSASLGEYEQYF. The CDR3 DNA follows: TGCAGTGCTAGTCTCGGAGAATACGAGCAGTACTTC.

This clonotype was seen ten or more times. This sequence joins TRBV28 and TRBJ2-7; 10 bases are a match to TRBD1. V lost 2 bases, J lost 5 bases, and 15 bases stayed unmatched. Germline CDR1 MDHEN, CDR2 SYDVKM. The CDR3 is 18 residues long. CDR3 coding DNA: TGTGCCAGCAGTTTAAGATTCGACAGGGGGCTGGTAAAGAACGAGCAGTACTTC. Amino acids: CASSLRFDRGLVKNEQYF.